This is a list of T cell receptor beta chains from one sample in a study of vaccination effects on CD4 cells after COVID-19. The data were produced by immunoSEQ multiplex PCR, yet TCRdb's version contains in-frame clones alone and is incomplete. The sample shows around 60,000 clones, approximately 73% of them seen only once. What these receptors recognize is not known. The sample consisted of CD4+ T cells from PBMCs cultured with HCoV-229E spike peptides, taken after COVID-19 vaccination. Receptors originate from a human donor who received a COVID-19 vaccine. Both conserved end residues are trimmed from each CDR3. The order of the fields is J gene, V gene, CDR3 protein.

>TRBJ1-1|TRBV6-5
ASSRQGVLAEAF
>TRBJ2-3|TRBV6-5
ASRPGLTGTDTQY
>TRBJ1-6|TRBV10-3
AISESDRENSPLH
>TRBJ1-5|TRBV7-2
ASTTGSQPQH
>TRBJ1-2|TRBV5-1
ASSLHPRRYSSRDYGYT
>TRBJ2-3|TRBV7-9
ASSLNLAGAASTDTQY
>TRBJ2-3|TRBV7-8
ASTRGGGNTDTQY
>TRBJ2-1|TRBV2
ASSENRGMNEQF
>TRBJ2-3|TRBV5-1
ASSFSTSTDTQY
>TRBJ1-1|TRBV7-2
ASSFEGRTEAF
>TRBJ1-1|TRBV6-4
ASSDGARGSEAF
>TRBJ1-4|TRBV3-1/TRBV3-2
ASSQGKKLF
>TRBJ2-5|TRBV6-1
ASSELGADSPQETQY
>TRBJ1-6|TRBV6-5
ASTADRVPSPLH
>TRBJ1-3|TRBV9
ASSVLQGGNTIY
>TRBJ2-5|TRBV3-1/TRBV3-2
ASSQGLAGGQETQY
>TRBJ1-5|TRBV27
ASKTGGASQPQH
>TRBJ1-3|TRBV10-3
AISESPGAFSGNTIY
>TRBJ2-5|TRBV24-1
ATSDFQRGQETQY
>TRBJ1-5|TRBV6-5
ASSPGRTFDQPQH
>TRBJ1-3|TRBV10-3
AIQGSGPGNTIY
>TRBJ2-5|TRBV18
ASSLEVAGSGETQY
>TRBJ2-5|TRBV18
ASHRDRAETQY
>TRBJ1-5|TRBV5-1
ASSLVGGGSNQPQH
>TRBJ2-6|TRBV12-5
ASGFSGANVLT
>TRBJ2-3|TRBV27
ASTPGRGYSTDTQY
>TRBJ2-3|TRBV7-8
ASSFRGNTDTQY
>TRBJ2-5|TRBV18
ASSLSGLQETQY
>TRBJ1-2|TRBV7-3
ASSLTGPGSDGYT
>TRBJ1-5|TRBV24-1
ATSEHSNQPQH
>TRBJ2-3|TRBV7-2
ASSLSRTTDTQY
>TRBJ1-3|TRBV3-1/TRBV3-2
ASSQEGVAIY
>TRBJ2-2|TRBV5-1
ASSLTSGNTGELF
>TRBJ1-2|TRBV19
ASSMGDRRSYGYT
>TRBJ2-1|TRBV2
ASTPAGNEQF
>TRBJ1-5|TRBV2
ASSEVDRASQH
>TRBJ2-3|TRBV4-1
ASSRRPRDTQY
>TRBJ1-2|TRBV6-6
ASSFDRGSRYGYT
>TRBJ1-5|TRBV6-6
ASSFLELGSGPQH
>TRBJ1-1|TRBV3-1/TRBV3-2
ASGRSVNTEAF
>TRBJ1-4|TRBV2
ASIKTGGLRDEKLF
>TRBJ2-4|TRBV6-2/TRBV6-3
ASSYSGGKNIQY
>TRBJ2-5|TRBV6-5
ASSRDIQETQY
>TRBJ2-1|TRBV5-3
ARSPASISHREQLTYNEQF
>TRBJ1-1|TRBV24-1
ATSDRTGSERAF
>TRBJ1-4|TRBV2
ASSYTQINEKLF
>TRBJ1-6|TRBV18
ASSRTDNSPLH
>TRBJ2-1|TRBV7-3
ASSPTLAALSSYNEQF
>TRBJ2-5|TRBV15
ATRLAGQETQY
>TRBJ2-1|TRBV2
ASSEQASSYNEQF
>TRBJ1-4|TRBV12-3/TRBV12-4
ASSPGIGEKLF
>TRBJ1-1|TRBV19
ASSTTGGTEAF
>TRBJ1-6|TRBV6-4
ASSDSTDYNSPLH
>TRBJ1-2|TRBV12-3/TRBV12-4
ASSITESRGYT
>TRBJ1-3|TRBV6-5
ASSSGLTGNTIY
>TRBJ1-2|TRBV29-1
SVEDRGGYT
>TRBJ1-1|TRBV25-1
ASSEARGDDTEAF